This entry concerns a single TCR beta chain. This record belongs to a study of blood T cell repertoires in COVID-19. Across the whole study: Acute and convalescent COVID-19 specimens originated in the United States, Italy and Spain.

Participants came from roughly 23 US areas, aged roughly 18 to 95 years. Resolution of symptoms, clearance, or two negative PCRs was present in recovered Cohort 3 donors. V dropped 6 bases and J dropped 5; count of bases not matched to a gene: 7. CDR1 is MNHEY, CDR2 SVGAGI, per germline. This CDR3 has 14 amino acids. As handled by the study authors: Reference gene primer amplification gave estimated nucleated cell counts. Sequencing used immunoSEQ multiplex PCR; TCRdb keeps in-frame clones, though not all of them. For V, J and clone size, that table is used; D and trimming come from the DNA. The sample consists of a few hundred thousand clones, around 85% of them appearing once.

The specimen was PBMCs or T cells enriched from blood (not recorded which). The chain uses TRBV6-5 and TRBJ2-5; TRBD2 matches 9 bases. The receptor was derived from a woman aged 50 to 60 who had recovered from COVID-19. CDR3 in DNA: TGTGCCAGCAGGGCGGGACTAGCTTTGGAGACCCAGTACTTC. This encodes CASRAGLALETQYF.